The T cell receptor (beta chain) under discussion was sequenced for a study of blood T cell repertoires in COVID-19. Per germline, CDR1 LNHDA and CDR2 SQIVND (reference sequence). The CDR3 covers 13 residues. J gave up 7 bases and V 5 bases, and 5 bases lay outside the gene matches. Per the original methods: Estimates of nucleated cell counts were drawn from the amplification of reference gene primers. Profiled with immunoSEQ multiplex PCR; TCRdb holds only in-frame clones, not every one. The DNA gave D and trimming, while V, J and clone size come from that table. Of tens of thousands of clones in the sample, 65% to 85% were seen once.

This rearrangement joins TRBV19 to TRBJ1-1; TRBD1 matches 9 bases. This receptor was taken from a woman of 80 years or more with acute or convalescent COVID-19. The sample comprised peripheral blood. The CDR3 coding sequence is TGTGCCAGTAGTCTCAGACAGGGGGGTGAAGCTTTCTTT. Translating gives CASSLRQGGEAFF.